Below are 2 T cell receptor beta chains sequenced from a single sample in a study of T cells after yellow fever vaccination. In TCRdb, the 5' RACE reads were re-called with MiXCR into one record per CDR3 protein. This table has under 50,000 distinct CDR3 sequences, 5.5% to 7.5% appearing once. The specimen comprised PBMCs, either bulk or a sorted T-cell subset (CD4+, CD8+, memory, or dextramer-sorted; not recorded which), sampled 45 days after the yellow fever booster vaccination. The receptors shown here come from a man aged 30 to 39 who received the YFV17D yellow fever vaccine.

This chain uses TRBV27 with TRBJ2-1; possibly TRBD2 for D (6 bases). V gave up 6 bases and J gave up 0 bases, with 6 bases separating them. The CDR3 contains 13 residues. Germline V gene data show CDR1 as MNHEY and CDR2 as SMNVEV (reference sequence). This chain's CDR3 is CASRRDSYNEQFF. The CDR3 bases are TGTGCCAGCAGGCGGGACTCCTACAATGAGCAGTTCTTC.

This clonotype was seen repeatedly, ten times or more. This chain joins TRBV3-1 and TRBJ2-5; D may correspond to TRBD1 or TRBD2 (5 bases each). Germline V gene sequence: CDR1 LGHDT, CDR2 YNNKEL (reference sequence). Trimming shortened V by 1 base and J by 0 bases, and 9 bases separated the two germline ends. This CDR3 has 15 residues. In DNA form, the CDR3 reads TGTGCCAGCAGCCAAGGAGGGGCCTACCAAGAGACCCAGTACTTC. Its translation is CASSQGGAYQETQYF.